The 16 T cell receptor beta chains below come from one sample, sequenced in a study of graft-versus-host responses after intestinal transplantation. Profiled with immunoSEQ multiplex PCR; TCRdb holds only in-frame clones, not every one. The table shows over 45,000 clones, with 70% to 90% occurring only once. The material sequenced was PBMCs, taken 26 days after transplant. The receptors were sampled from a human patient who received an intestinal transplant, so some T cells may come from the graft donor.

CDR3 DNA: TGTGCCAGCAGCGCGACAGGGTACAATGAGCAGTTCTTC. It encodes CASSATGYNEQFF. The chain uses TRBV28 and TRBJ2-1, with TRBD1 matching over 7 bases. The CDR3 is 13 residues long. Germline CDR1 MDHEN, CDR2 SYDVKM. Trimming cost V 6 bases and J 4 bases; bases outside gene matches: 3.

The chain uses TRBV2 and TRBJ2-3; D is perhaps TRBD2 (6 bases). With 6 bases removed from V and 0 bases from J, the gap between germline ends came to 13 bases. Germline CDR1 SNHLY, CDR2 FYNNEI. This CDR3 has 15 amino acids. The CDR3 sequence: CASSTWEASTDTQYF. CDR3 in DNA: TGTGCCAGCAGCACTTGGGAGGCGAGCACAGATACGCAGTATTTT.

As concerns this clone: Other DNA sequences from this sample encode an identical CDR3 as well. V and J are TRBV30 and TRBJ1-2; 7 bases match TRBD1. The CDR3 loop spans 14 amino acids. Germline lookup yields CDR1 GTSNPN and CDR2 SVGIG (reference sequence). J was trimmed by 4 bases and V by 3 bases; bases with no gene match: 8. The CDR3: CAWSPTGDSYGYTF. The CDR3 DNA follows: TGTGCCTGGAGCCCTACGGGGGACAGCTATGGCTACACCTTC.

The V call is TRBV13, the J call TRBJ2-7, with 7 bases that match TRBD2. This CDR3 is built from 18 residues. Germline-derived CDR1 and CDR2 are PRHDT and FYEKMQ (reference sequence). J gave up 2 bases and V 4 bases, and 17 bases lay outside the gene matches. The CDR3 sequence: CASSSPEASGRITYEQYF. DNA for the CDR3: TGTGCCAGCAGCTCCCCGGAGGCTAGCGGTCGAATAACCTACGAGCAGTACTTC.

The rearrangement links TRBV5-8 to TRBJ2-3; a weak D match, TRBD2 (5 bases). Germline V gives CDR1 SGHTS, CDR2 YDEGEE. The V end lost 1 base, the J end lost 3 bases, and 15 bases lay between the germline ends. The CDR3 sequence is 16 residues long. Here the CDR3 reads CASSLTSGRETDTQYF. The DNA for the CDR3 is TGTGCCAGCAGCTTGACGTCGGGGAGAGAGACAGATACGCAGTATTTT.

The chain combines TRBV5-6 with TRBJ2-5; TRBD1 is a possible D gene (5 bases). The length of the CDR3 is 14 residues. The V end lost 3 bases, the J end lost 2 bases, and 11 bases lay between the germline ends. Germline CDR1 and CDR2: SGHDT and YYEEEE. The CDR3 loop reads CASSSTPGQETQYF. CDR3 bases: TGTGCCAGCAGCTCTACGCCAGGGCAAGAGACCCAGTACTTC.

The gene calls are TRBV6-1 and TRBJ1-1, with D possibly being TRBD1 (5 bases). Germline lookup yields CDR1 MNHNS and CDR2 SASEGT. V lost 5 bases, J lost 1 base, and 11 bases lay in between. The CDR3 has 14 amino acids. CDR3 in amino acids: CASSFGHPNTEAFF. CDR3 nucleotide sequence: TGTGCCAGCAGTTTCGGACACCCGAACACTGAAGCTTTCTTT.

The genes are TRBV2 and TRBJ1-2; D ambiguous. The CDR3 extends over 14 amino acids. The ends were cut back, 5 bases at V and 6 bases at J, with 16 bases in the middle. Germline-derived CDR1 and CDR2 are SNHLY and FYNNEI. This CDR3 is CASSFPAVRHGYTF. In nucleotides, the CDR3 is TGTGCCAGCAGTTTTCCGGCGGTGAGGCATGGCTACACCTTC.

The rearrangement joins TRBV7-9 to TRBJ2-2; D ambiguous. This CDR3 contains 12 residues. Looked up from germline, CDR1 is SEHNR and CDR2 is FQNEAQ (reference sequence). V was pared by 5 bases and J by 6 bases, with 7 bases between. CDR3 residues: CASSPVAGELFF. The CDR3 DNA sequence: TGTGCCAGCAGCCCCGTTGCCGGGGAGCTGTTTTTT.

This clone came up once. The chain uses TRBV7-2 and TRBJ2-1; 9 bases are shared with TRBD2. V lost 1 base, J lost 4 bases, and 8 bases stayed unmatched. The CDR3 has 17 amino acids. Germline V gene data show CDR1 as SGHTA and CDR2 as FQGNSA. This CDR3 is CASSLDFGGGVYNEQFF. In DNA form, the CDR3 reads TGTGCCAGCAGCTTAGATTTCGGCGGGGGGGTATACAATGAGCAGTTCTTC.

V usage is TRBV6-1 and J usage is TRBJ2-7, with unresolved D. V lost 2 bases to trimming and J lost 7 bases, with 12 bases between them. CDR1 and CDR2 from the germline V gene are MNHNS and SASEGT. The CDR3 has 13 amino acids. As DNA, the CDR3 is TGTGCCAGCAGTGAAATGGCCGTGTCTGAGCAGTACTTC. Amino acid sequence: CASSEMAVSEQYF.

V usage is TRBV5-4 and J usage is TRBJ2-3, with 7 nucleotides matching TRBD2. Germline CDR1 is SGHNT and CDR2 is YYREEE (reference sequence). J was trimmed by 9 bases and V by 0 bases; bases with no gene match: 10. This CDR3 is built from 15 residues. In DNA form, the CDR3 reads TGTGCCAGCAGCTTGGATATAGCGGGCCATAGAACGCAGTATTTT. Translation gives CASSLDIAGHRTQYF.

V is TRBV27 and J is TRBJ2-3; 8 nucleotides match TRBD2. The V and J ends lost 4 bases and 4 bases, in that order; junction bases with no gene match: 10. Germline V lookup: CDR1 MNHEY, CDR2 SMNVEV (reference sequence). The CDR3 is made up of 16 amino acids. The DNA of the CDR3 is TGTGCCAGCAGTTCCCCGGGGGGGCCCAAAGCAGATACGCAGTATTTT. Translated, it gives CASSSPGGPKADTQYF.

This sequence joins TRBV4-3 and TRBJ1-1, with a tentative D call TRBD1 (6 bases). Germline V CDR1 and CDR2: LGHNA, YSLEER. Between the trimmed V and J ends, which lost 0 bases and 1 base, there was a span of 21 bases. The CDR3 totals 19 residues. CDR3 bases: TGCGCCAGCAGCCAAGAGGGCGGGGGCGCATTGGGGGCGAACACTGAAGCTTTCTTT. Its translation is CASSQEGGGALGANTEAFF.

This chain connects TRBV4-2 to TRBJ2-3; 9 bases match TRBD2. V was clipped by 1 base and J by 8 bases; unmatched bases: 7. This CDR3 spans 15 amino acids. Germline V gives CDR1 LGHNA, CDR2 YNFKEQ. DNA for the CDR3: TGTGCCAGCAGCCAAGTAACAGAGCGGGAGGCTACGCAGTATTTT. Translating gives CASSQVTEREATQYF.

V gene TRBV9 combines with J gene TRBJ2-1; possible D gene TRBD2, 6 bases. The CDR3 has 15 amino acids. Deletions cut 7 bases from V and 3 bases from J, with 17 bases between. From germline, CDR1 is SGDLS and CDR2 YYNGEE. The CDR3 DNA reads TGTGCCAGCTCCCCAGGAGGGACCGGCTACAATGAGCAGTTCTTC. This sequence encodes CASSPGGTGYNEQFF. The full variable domain, rest sourced from reference TRBV9 and TRBJ2-1, is DSGVTQTPKHLITATGQRVTLRCSPRSGDLSVYWYQQSLDQGLQFLIQYYNGEERAKGNILERFSAQQFPDLHSELNLSSLELGDSALYFCASSPGGTGYNEQFFGPGTRLTVL.